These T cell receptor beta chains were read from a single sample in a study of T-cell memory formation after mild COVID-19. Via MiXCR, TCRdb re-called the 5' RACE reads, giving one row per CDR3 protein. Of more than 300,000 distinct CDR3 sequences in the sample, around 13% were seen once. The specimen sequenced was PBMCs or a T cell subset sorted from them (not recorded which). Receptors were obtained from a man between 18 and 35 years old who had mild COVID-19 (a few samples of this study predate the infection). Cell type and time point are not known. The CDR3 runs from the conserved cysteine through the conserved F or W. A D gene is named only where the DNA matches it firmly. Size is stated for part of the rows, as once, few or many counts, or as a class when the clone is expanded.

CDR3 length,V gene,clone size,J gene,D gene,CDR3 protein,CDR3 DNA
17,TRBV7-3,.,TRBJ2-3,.,CASSLIGGRYSTDTQYF,TGTGCCAGCAGCTTAATAGGCGGACGTTACAGCACAGATACGCAGTATTTT
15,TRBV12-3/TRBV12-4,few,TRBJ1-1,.,CASSFRRGFGTEAFF,TGTGCCAGCAGTTTTAGGAGGGGCTTCGGCACTGAAGCTTTCTTT
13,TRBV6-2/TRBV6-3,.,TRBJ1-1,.,CASSPDKYTEAFF,TGTGCCAGCAGCCCTGACAAATACACTGAAGCTTTCTTT
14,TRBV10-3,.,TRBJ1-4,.,CAISDLGSTEKLFF,TGTGCCATCAGTGATCTGGGTTCAACTGAAAAACTGTTTTTT
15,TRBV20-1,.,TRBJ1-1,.,CSAPARGAENTEAFF,TGCAGTGCCCCGGCGCGCGGGGCGGAAAACACTGAAGCTTTCTTT
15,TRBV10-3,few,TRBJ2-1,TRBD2,CAISDASGYDNEQFF,TGTGCCATCAGTGACGCTAGCGGGTACGACAATGAGCAGTTCTTC
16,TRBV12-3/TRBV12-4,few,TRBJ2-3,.,CASSWGMGGPRDTQYF,TGTGCCAGCAGTTGGGGGATGGGGGGGCCTCGAGATACGCAGTATTTT
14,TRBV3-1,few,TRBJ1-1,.,CASSQEIGNTEAFF,TGTGCCAGCAGCCAAGAGATCGGGAACACTGAAGCTTTCTTT
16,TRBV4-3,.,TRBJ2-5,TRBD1,CASSQDRTGIAETQYF,TGCGCCAGCAGCCAAGATAGGACAGGGATTGCAGAGACCCAGTACTTC
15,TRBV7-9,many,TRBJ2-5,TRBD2,CASSLAGLAGETQYF,TGTGCCAGCAGCTTAGCAGGACTAGCAGGGGAGACCCAGTACTTC
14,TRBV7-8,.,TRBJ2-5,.,CASSLVVSRETQYF,TGTGCCAGCAGCTTAGTGGTTAGCCGAGAGACCCAGTACTTC
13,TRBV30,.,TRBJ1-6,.,CAWRRVDNSPLHF,TGTGCCTGGAGAAGGGTGGACAATTCACCCCTCCACTTT
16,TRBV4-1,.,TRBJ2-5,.,CASSQDPVGGEETQYF,TGCGCCAGCAGCCAAGATCCGGTAGGGGGGGAAGAGACCCAGTACTTC
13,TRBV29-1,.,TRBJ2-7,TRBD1,CSVRTGLAYEQYF,TGCAGCGTGAGGACAGGGTTGGCCTACGAGCAGTACTTC
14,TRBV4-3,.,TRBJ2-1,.,CASSQIPQGNEQFF,TGCGCCAGCAGCCAAATTCCTCAAGGGAATGAGCAGTTCTTC
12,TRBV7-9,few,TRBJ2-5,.,CASRQGGETQYF,TGTGCCAGCAGACAGGGTGGTGAGACCCAGTACTTC
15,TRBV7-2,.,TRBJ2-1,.,CASSLLATGYNEQFF,TGTGCCAGCAGCTTATTAGCTACAGGATACAATGAGCAGTTCTTC
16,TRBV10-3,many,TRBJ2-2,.,CAINTRPTGNTGELFF,TGTGCCATCAATACCCGTCCGACAGGGAACACCGGGGAGCTGTTTTTT
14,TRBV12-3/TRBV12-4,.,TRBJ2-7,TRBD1,CASSLWGQGYEQYF,TGTGCCAGCAGTTTATGGGGACAGGGCTACGAGCAGTACTTC
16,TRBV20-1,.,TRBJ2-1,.,CSARGLSRGSYNEQFF,TGCAGTGCTAGAGGGCTAAGCAGGGGTTCCTACAATGAGCAGTTCTTC
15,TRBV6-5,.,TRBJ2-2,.,CASSYSVGAVGELFF,TGTGCCAGCAGTTACTCTGTGGGGGCGGTCGGGGAGCTGTTTTTT
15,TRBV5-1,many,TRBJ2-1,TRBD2,CASSLANGGNNEQFF,TGCGCCAGCAGCTTGGCTAACGGGGGGAACAATGAGCAGTTCTTC
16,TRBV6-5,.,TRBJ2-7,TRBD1,CASSYSTGTDSYEQYF,TGTGCCAGCAGTTACTCGACAGGGACGGACTCCTACGAGCAGTACTTC